The 16 T cell receptor beta chains below were found in one sample sequenced in a study of CD8+ T cells in alopecia areata. Indicated treatment: oral pan-JAK inhibitor, 5-10 mg twice daily. cDNA reverse transcribed from extracted RNA served as the sequencing template. Here immunoSEQ multiplex PCR was the method, and the copy in TCRdb shows in-frame clones only, minus some. The sample includes about 140,000 clones, 50% to 65% seen only once; the top ten take around 15%. The sequenced sample was CD8+ T cells sorted from blood, obtained at week 4, from a patient treated with tofacitinib. The receptors derive from a human donor with alopecia areata.

This clone showed up just a few times. The chain employs TRBV5-6 and TRBJ2-5; a possible D gene is TRBD2 (6 bases). CDR3 length: 13 residues. Trimming removed 4 bases at V and 4 bases at J, with 11 bases between. CDR1 is SGHDT and CDR2 is YYEEEE in the germline V gene. CDR3 sequence: CASSPPSVETQYF. CDR3 DNA sequence: TGTGCCAGCAGCCCCCCTAGCGTAGAGACCCAGTACTTC.

The CDR3 region has the DNA TGTGCCAGCAGCAACGACAGGGGCGGCTACACCTTC. This codes for CASSNDRGGYTF. The V and J genes are TRBV7-9 and TRBJ1-2, with TRBD1 matching over 8 bases. V shed 5 bases, J shed 8 bases, and the junction held 4 bases outside the gene matches. The CDR3 consists of 12 residues. From germline, CDR1 is SEHNR and CDR2 FQNEAQ (reference sequence).

The chain combines TRBV2 with TRBJ2-3; the D is unclear. Germline loops: CDR1 SNHLY, CDR2 FYNNEI. The ends were cut back, 6 bases at V and 2 bases at J, with 9 bases in the middle. The CDR3 extends over 13 amino acids. The CDR3 sequence: CASRGTTTDTQYF. CDR3 sequence (DNA): TGTGCCAGCAGGGGAACCACCACAGATACGCAGTATTTT. Variable domain in full (rest from reference TRBV2 and TRBJ2-3): EPEVTQTPSHQVTQMGQEVILRCVPISNHLYFYWYRQILGQKVEFLVSFYNNEISEKSEIFDDQFSVERPDGSNFTLKIRSTKLEDSAMYFCASRGTTTDTQYFGPGTRLTVL.

J is TRBJ2-3 and V is TRBV5-6, with 7 bases that match TRBD2. Per germline, CDR1 SGHDT and CDR2 YYEEEE. CDR3 length equals 17 residues. The trim removed 0 bases at V and 2 bases at J, leaving 9 bases unmatched. The CDR3 is CASSLAISGGDTDTQYF. Here the CDR3 DNA reads TGTGCCAGCAGCTTGGCTATTTCGGGAGGAGACACAGATACGCAGTATTTT.

This chain uses TRBV28 with TRBJ2-1; D perhaps matches TRBD2 (5 bases). CDR3 size: 12 residues. Germline-derived CDR1 and CDR2 are MDHEN and SYDVKM. The DNA for the CDR3 is TGTGTCCCTGCGAGAGGGATCCTTGAGCAGTTCTTC. It encodes CVPARGILEQFF. Full variable domain (remainder filled in from reference TRBV28 and TRBJ2-1): DVKVTQSSRYLVKRTGEKVFLECVQDMDHENMFWYRQDPGLGLRLIYFSYDVKMKEKGDIPEGYSVSREKKERFSLILESASTNQTSMYLCVPARGILEQFFGPGTRLTVL.

The chain employs TRBV2 and TRBJ2-2; D is unclear. The CDR3 contains 14 residues. The V end was cut by 0 bases, the J end by 7 bases, with 9 bases between. The germline V gene has CDR1 SNHLY and CDR2 FYNNEI. The DNA for the CDR3 is TGTGCCAGCAGTGAAGCGCTCTGGGGCGGGGAGCTGTTTTTT. It codes for CASSEALWGGELFF.

This chain joins TRBV7-6 and TRBJ2-7; D ambiguous. V dropped 1 base and J dropped 4 bases, with 8 bases sitting between them. The length of the CDR3 is 13 residues. Germline CDR1 reads SGHVS; CDR2 reads FNYEAQ. The CDR3 protein is CASSLGGIYEQYF. The CDR3 region has the DNA TGTGCCAGCAGCTTAGGAGGAATATACGAGCAGTACTTC.

Regarding this clone: Other DNA sequences in this specimen translate into the identical CDR3. The chain joins TRBV30 to TRBJ2-5, with D uncertain. The CDR3 length is 11 residues. V lost 0 bases, J lost 4 bases, and 3 bases lay in between. Germline V gene data show CDR1 as GTSNPN and CDR2 as SVGIG (reference sequence). The CDR3 sequence: CAWSVLETQYF. The CDR3 DNA reads as TGTGCCTGGAGTGTACTAGAGACCCAGTACTTC.

V usage is TRBV4-3 and J usage is TRBJ2-1; no reliable D call. Trimming stripped 0 bases from V and 4 bases from J, with 4 bases between. Germline V gene data show CDR1 as LGHNA and CDR2 as YSLEER. The CDR3 extends over 13 amino acids. The chain's CDR3 is CASSQELYNEQFF. The CDR3 DNA sequence: TGCGCCAGCAGCCAAGAGCTTTACAATGAGCAGTTCTTC.

The CDR3 loop reads CASSVTEKFANYGYTF. In nucleotides, the CDR3 is TGTGCCAGCAGCGTCACGGAAAAATTCGCTAACTATGGCTACACCTTC. The chain joins TRBV9 to TRBJ1-2, with D unclear. The V end lost 2 bases, the J end lost 0 bases, and 14 bases lay between the germline ends. Germline V CDR1 and CDR2: SGDLS, YYNGEE. The CDR3 runs 16 residues.

CDR3 loop: CASSSDRPRGTEAFF. In DNA form, the CDR3 reads TGTGCCAGCAGCTCGGACAGACCGAGGGGCACTGAAGCTTTCTTT. The chain combines TRBV7-9 with TRBJ1-1, with a possible D match to TRBD1 (6 bases). The CDR3 has 15 amino acids. Germline values: CDR1 SEHNR, CDR2 FQNEAQ (reference sequence). The ends were cut back, 4 bases at V and 4 bases at J, with 16 bases in the middle.

The CDR3 DNA reads as TGTGCCAGCGGGACTAGCGGGGAAACTTCAGATACGCAGTATTTT. Protein sequence: CASGTSGETSDTQYF. This chain connects TRBV2 to TRBJ2-3; TRBD2 matches 13 bases. Germline V gives CDR1 SNHLY, CDR2 FYNNEI. J lost 4 bases, V lost 8 bases, and 6 bases had no gene match. There are 15 residues in the CDR3. Supplemented by reference TRBV2 and TRBJ2-3, the full variable domain reads EPEVTQTPSHQVTQMGQEVILRCVPISNHLYFYWYRQILGQKVEFLVSFYNNEISEKSEIFDDQFSVERPDGSNFTLKIRSTKLEDSAMYFCASGTSGETSDTQYFGPGTRLTVL.

The chain uses TRBV11-2 and TRBJ2-7; possible D gene TRBD1, 5 bases. Germline V gene data show CDR1 as SGHAT and CDR2 as FQNNGV. V gave up 1 base and J gave up 6 bases, with 13 bases separating them. The CDR3 spans 14 residues. CDR3 nucleotides: TGTGCCAGCAGCTTAGGGGCAGGGAATTCCGAGCAGTACTTC. Translating it yields CASSLGAGNSEQYF.

This chain uses TRBV4-1 with TRBJ2-5, with a weak D call TRBD1 (6 bases). This CDR3 spans 15 amino acids. In germline, CDR1 is MGHRA, CDR2 YSYEKL. V gave up 4 bases and J gave up 5 bases, with 17 bases separating them. The CDR3 region has the DNA TGCGCCAGCAGCCCAAGAGGGCAGGGGTCGGAGACCCAGTACTTC. Protein sequence: CASSPRGQGSETQYF.

The chain employs TRBV5-1 and TRBJ1-1; a possible D gene is TRBD1 (6 bases). V gave up 4 bases and J gave up 7 bases, with 17 bases separating them. The germline V gene encodes CDR1 SGHRS and CDR2 YFSETQ. This CDR3 has 14 residues. CDR3 in DNA: TGCGCCAGCAGCCCGTGGACAGCCGGGGGTGAAGCTTTCTTT. This gives the protein CASSPWTAGGEAFF.

The J gene is TRBJ2-7, the V gene TRBV27, with D possibly being TRBD2 (5 bases). Per germline, CDR1 MNHEY and CDR2 SMNVEV (reference sequence). Between the trimmed V and J ends, which lost 8 bases and 3 bases, there was a span of 17 bases. CDR3 length: 14 amino acids. The CDR3 region has the DNA TGTGCCAGCGGTTCTAACGGGGAAAGCTACGAGCAGTACTTC. This encodes CASGSNGESYEQYF.